This is a list of T cell receptor beta chains from one sample in a study of blood T cells in healthy people across ages. TCRdb reprocessed the 5' RACE reads with MiXCR, giving one entry per CDR3 protein. Of 700,000 or so distinct CDR3 sequences in the sample, less than 45% were seen once. Specimen: blood. Source of these receptors: a man older than 75 in good health. The CDR3 runs from the conserved cysteine through the conserved F or W. The order of the fields is CDR3 DNA, CDR3 protein, V gene, D gene, J gene, clone size. D genes are given only for firm matches. A clone size is listed for some rows: how often the clone was seen (once, few, many), or a class if it is expanded.

CDR3nt: TGTGCCAGCAGCTTACGGACGGTAAACTATGGCTACACCTTC; CDR3aa: CASSLRTVNYGYTF; v_gene: TRBV7-2; d_gene: -; j_gene: TRBJ1-2; abundance: -
CDR3nt: TGCAGTGCTCTCCGGGACAGACGATACGAGCAGTACTTC; CDR3aa: CSALRDRRYEQYF; v_gene: TRBV20-1; d_gene: TRBD1; j_gene: TRBJ2-7; abundance: many
CDR3nt: TGTGCCAGCAGCTTAGGTCTCCGTTACATTCAGTACTTC; CDR3aa: CASSLGLRYIQYF; v_gene: TRBV11-2; d_gene: -; j_gene: TRBJ2-4; abundance: few
CDR3nt: TGTGCCAGCAGCGGAGATCAGGGTGGCAATTCACCCCTCCACTTT; CDR3aa: CASSGDQGGNSPLHF; v_gene: TRBV9; d_gene: -; j_gene: TRBJ1-6; abundance: -
CDR3nt: TGTGCCAGCTCAAGTGGCGGAGGGTACAATGAGCAGTACTTC; CDR3aa: CASSSGGGYNEQYF; v_gene: TRBV18; d_gene: -; j_gene: TRBJ2-7; abundance: -
CDR3nt: TGTGCCAGCAGTACCGGGGGGAGGGTCAATCAGCCCCAGCATTTT; CDR3aa: CASSTGGRVNQPQHF; v_gene: TRBV6-5; d_gene: -; j_gene: TRBJ1-5; abundance: many
CDR3nt: TGCAGTGCTAGTTACGGGAGGGACTATGGCTACACCTTC; CDR3aa: CSASYGRDYGYTF; v_gene: TRBV20-1; d_gene: -; j_gene: TRBJ1-2; abundance: -
CDR3nt: TGCGCCAGCAGCTTGGCGGGACAGGAGAAGGATGGCTACACCTTC; CDR3aa: CASSLAGQEKDGYTF; v_gene: TRBV5-1; d_gene: TRBD1; j_gene: TRBJ1-2; abundance: -
CDR3nt: TGTGCCAGCAGTTACTCTGGGGTAGCGGAAGAACCCACTAACACCGGGGAGCTGTTTTTT; CDR3aa: CASSYSGVAEEPTNTGELFF; v_gene: TRBV6-5; d_gene: -; j_gene: TRBJ2-2; abundance: few
CDR3nt: TGTGCCAGCATGAACCGACAGGGACCGGACATTCAGTACTTC; CDR3aa: CASMNRQGPDIQYF; v_gene: TRBV25-1; d_gene: TRBD1; j_gene: TRBJ2-4; abundance: -
CDR3nt: TGTGCCAGCAGTCCCGTGGGAGGTCTAACCGGGGAGCTGTTTTTT; CDR3aa: CASSPVGGLTGELFF; v_gene: TRBV6-2/TRBV6-3; d_gene: -; j_gene: TRBJ2-2; abundance: -
CDR3nt: TGTGCCAGCAGCCTTTTTTCGAGGGCGGGTAAAGAGACCCAGTACTTC; CDR3aa: CASSLFSRAGKETQYF; v_gene: TRBV3-1; d_gene: -; j_gene: TRBJ2-5; abundance: few
CDR3nt: TGCAGTGTAAGAACCCACAGGGGAGCCTACGAGCAGTACTTC; CDR3aa: CSVRTHRGAYEQYF; v_gene: TRBV20-1; d_gene: TRBD1; j_gene: TRBJ2-7; abundance: -
CDR3nt: TGTGCCTGGAGTGTACTCGTCGGGAGGGAAAAACTGTTTTTT; CDR3aa: CAWSVLVGREKLFF; v_gene: TRBV30; d_gene: -; j_gene: TRBJ1-4; abundance: few
CDR3nt: TGTGCCACCCAAAAGGCGGGGGGGTACCAAGAGACCCAGTACTTC; CDR3aa: CATQKAGGYQETQYF; v_gene: TRBV25-1; d_gene: TRBD2; j_gene: TRBJ2-5; abundance: -
CDR3nt: TGTGCCAGTAGTAACGCAGATACGCAGTATTTT; CDR3aa: CASSNADTQYF; v_gene: TRBV19; d_gene: -; j_gene: TRBJ2-3; abundance: -
CDR3nt: TGCAGTGCTAGTTTCAATACAGGGACTCGCAATCAGCCCCAGCATTTT; CDR3aa: CSASFNTGTRNQPQHF; v_gene: TRBV20-1; d_gene: -; j_gene: TRBJ1-5; abundance: few
CDR3nt: TGTGCCAGCAGCTTAGCCCTAGCGGGAGACGAGCAGTACTTC; CDR3aa: CASSLALAGDEQYF; v_gene: TRBV7-2; d_gene: TRBD2; j_gene: TRBJ2-7; abundance: few
CDR3nt: TGTGCCAGCAGGCGCGATGGTAGAAGCAATCAGCCCCAGCATTTT; CDR3aa: CASRRDGRSNQPQHF; v_gene: TRBV6-5; d_gene: -; j_gene: TRBJ1-5; abundance: -
CDR3nt: TGTGCCAGCAGCTTAACTAGCGGGGAGACCCAGTACTTC; CDR3aa: CASSLTSGETQYF; v_gene: TRBV7-9; d_gene: TRBD2; j_gene: TRBJ2-5; abundance: -
CDR3nt: TGCAGCGTTGAAGGGACAGGAAATAACGAGCAGTTCTTC; CDR3aa: CSVEGTGNNEQFF; v_gene: TRBV29-1; d_gene: TRBD1; j_gene: TRBJ2-1; abundance: many
CDR3nt: TGTGCCAGCAGCCAGAGGTTGGGACTAGCGGGGGGGAGCTCCTACAATGAGCAGTTCTTC; CDR3aa: CASSQRLGLAGGSSYNEQFF; v_gene: TRBV25-1; d_gene: TRBD2; j_gene: TRBJ2-1; abundance: -
CDR3nt: TGCAGCGTTGAAGACGGGACAGGGGCGAGGACCCAGTACTTC; CDR3aa: CSVEDGTGARTQYF; v_gene: TRBV29-1; d_gene: TRBD1; j_gene: TRBJ2-5; abundance: few
CDR3nt: TGTGCCACAAAACCGTCGACGGCACCCCAAGAGACCCAGTACTTC; CDR3aa: CATKPSTAPQETQYF; v_gene: TRBV5-5; d_gene: -; j_gene: TRBJ2-5; abundance: -
CDR3nt: TGTGCCAGCAGTGTTGGCAGGCCCCCCTACGAGCAGTACTTC; CDR3aa: CASSVGRPPYEQYF; v_gene: TRBV28; d_gene: -; j_gene: TRBJ2-7; abundance: -
CDR3nt: TGTGCCAGCAGGGGACAGGGGGCTGGGGCCAACGTCCTGATTTTC; CDR3aa: CASRGQGAGANVLIF; v_gene: TRBV6-2/TRBV6-3; d_gene: TRBD1; j_gene: TRBJ2-6; abundance: -
CDR3nt: TGCAGTGCTAGACCAACACAGCGGGGGGGAAACAATGAGCAGTTCTTC; CDR3aa: CSARPTQRGGNNEQFF; v_gene: TRBV20-1; d_gene: TRBD2; j_gene: TRBJ2-1; abundance: once
CDR3nt: TGCAGTGCTCCCCTCCAGGGTTCGGAGACCCAGTACTTC; CDR3aa: CSAPLQGSETQYF; v_gene: TRBV20-1; d_gene: -; j_gene: TRBJ2-5; abundance: many
CDR3nt: TGCGCCAGCAGTGGGACTAGCGGGTCGGAGCAGTACTTC; CDR3aa: CASSGTSGSEQYF; v_gene: TRBV5-1; d_gene: TRBD2; j_gene: TRBJ2-7; abundance: many
CDR3nt: TGTGCCAGCAGCAATTTCGGAACGGGAGGCTACACCTTC; CDR3aa: CASSNFGTGGYTF; v_gene: TRBV4-2; d_gene: -; j_gene: TRBJ1-2; abundance: -
CDR3nt: TGTGCCAGCAGCTTGGGGGGACAGGGGGCCTACAATGAGCAGTACTTC; CDR3aa: CASSLGGQGAYNEQYF; v_gene: TRBV7-2; d_gene: TRBD1; j_gene: TRBJ2-7; abundance: -
CDR3nt: TGCAGTGCTTTCTCTTCAGGGAATTCACCCCTCCACTTT; CDR3aa: CSAFSSGNSPLHF; v_gene: TRBV20-1; d_gene: -; j_gene: TRBJ1-6; abundance: -
CDR3nt: TGTGCCAGCAGCTCAAGAGCGGGACTCCAAGAGACCCAGTACTTC; CDR3aa: CASSSRAGLQETQYF; v_gene: TRBV4-2; d_gene: TRBD2; j_gene: TRBJ2-5; abundance: few
CDR3nt: TGTGCCAGCAGCCTCTCTCTAACGGCTCGGGGTCATGAGCAGTTCTTC; CDR3aa: CASSLSLTARGHEQFF; v_gene: TRBV7-9; d_gene: -; j_gene: TRBJ2-1; abundance: -
CDR3nt: TGTGCCAGCAGTCGGCCCCACCCAGGGCCTGGGGCCAACGTCCTGACTTTC; CDR3aa: CASSRPHPGPGANVLTF; v_gene: TRBV28; d_gene: -; j_gene: TRBJ2-6; abundance: few
CDR3nt: TGTGCCACCAGTGATTTTAGGGGGGGCGAAGCGCAGTATTTT; CDR3aa: CATSDFRGGEAQYF; v_gene: TRBV24-1; d_gene: -; j_gene: TRBJ2-3; abundance: -
CDR3nt: TGTGCCAGCAGGCAAAGCGGCCCAGGGGCCTTCCAAGAGACCCAGTACTTC; CDR3aa: CASRQSGPGAFQETQYF; v_gene: TRBV7-6; d_gene: -; j_gene: TRBJ2-5; abundance: few
CDR3nt: TGCAGTGCTAGGGCCGGGACCGCCCCGCAAGAGACCCAGTACTTC; CDR3aa: CSARAGTAPQETQYF; v_gene: TRBV20-1; d_gene: -; j_gene: TRBJ2-5; abundance: -
CDR3nt: TGTGCCAGCAGTTTACGGATAAATAATTCACCCCTCCACTTT; CDR3aa: CASSLRINNSPLHF; v_gene: TRBV27; d_gene: -; j_gene: TRBJ1-6; abundance: few
CDR3nt: TGCGCCAGCAGCCAAGAGGGACTAGCGGGAAACTACAATGAGCAGTTCTTC; CDR3aa: CASSQEGLAGNYNEQFF; v_gene: TRBV4-1; d_gene: TRBD2; j_gene: TRBJ2-1; abundance: once
CDR3nt: TGCAATGCCAGCCCCCTAGCGGGAGGGCCGGGTGAGACCCAGTACTTC; CDR3aa: CNASPLAGGPGETQYF; v_gene: TRBV20-1; d_gene: TRBD2; j_gene: TRBJ2-5; abundance: once
CDR3nt: TGTGCCAGCAGTTTAACACAGGGGGCCTACGAGCAGTACTTC; CDR3aa: CASSLTQGAYEQYF; v_gene: TRBV5-1; d_gene: TRBD1; j_gene: TRBJ2-7; abundance: few